This TCR beta chain was recorded in a study of shared clonotypes between healthy human individuals. Overall study results and limits: Across subsets, estimated richness was generally greater for naive than for memory populations. Sorted-subset samples were not fully sequenced, rarefaction indicated. The represented genetic and exposure-history diversity was limited by the small number of donors.

Both subsets, CD45RA+ naive and CD45RA-negative memory, were split from the CD4+ cells. To note about this clone: Its antigen is undetermined.

Germline V CDR1 and CDR2: SEHNR, FQNEAQ (reference sequence). V was cut by 0 bases and J by 1 base, with 9 bases left in between. The CDR3 has 15 amino acids. Using immunoSEQ multiplex PCR, the repertoire was profiled, and TCRdb retains in-frame clones only, with some absent. The table includes some 550,000 clones, roughly 97% detected once. This chain uses TRBV7-9 with TRBJ1-1; D possibly corresponds to TRBD1 (6 bases). Sequencing was performed on naive CD4+ T cells sorted from blood. Sample subset: CD45RA+ positively selected. The TCR sequence derives from a woman between 25 and 40 years old in good health. CDR3 sequence: CASSLAGQWNTEAFF. The CDR3, as DNA: TGTGCCAGCAGCTTAGCGGGACAATGGAACACTGAAGCTTTCTTT.